The 5 T cell receptor beta chains below come from one sample, sequenced in a study of beta chain features in type 1 diabetes. Expressed TCRB transcripts got sequenced, as all isolated RNA was reverse transcribed. Sequencing used immunoSEQ multiplex PCR; TCRdb keeps in-frame clones, though not all of them. The sample yields some 500,000 clones, roughly 11% seen once. The sequencing input was naive CD4+ T cells from blood. Every receptor here comes from a woman between 18 and 30 years old in good health.

This chain links TRBV7-9 with TRBJ2-7; D gene uncertain. The CDR3 consists of 13 residues. The V gene lost 5 bases and the J gene lost 6 bases, with 14 bases spanning the gap. Germline V gene data show CDR1 as SEHNR and CDR2 as FQNEAQ (reference sequence). The CDR3 is CASSLWSTGEQYV. The CDR3 region has the DNA TGTGCCAGCAGCCTCTGGTCTACTGGCGAGCAGTACGTC.

J is TRBJ1-4 and V is TRBV25-1, with no clear D. The CDR3 runs to 16 residues. Per the germline V gene, CDR1 is MGHDK and CDR2 is SYGVNS. Trimming removed 3 bases at V and 8 bases at J, with 19 bases between. CDR3 amino acids: CASSDLRGQRAEKLFF. The CDR3 region has the DNA TGTGCCAGCAGTGATCTGAGAGGCCAGAGAGCCGAAAAACTGTTTTTT.

This clone has only a few counts. This rearrangement joins TRBV6-5 to TRBJ1-5; a weak D match, TRBD1 (5 bases). The CDR3 runs 15 residues. Trimming pared 6 bases from V and 5 bases from J, leaving 17 bases between. In germline, CDR1 is MNHEY, CDR2 SVGAGI. The CDR3 reads CASSPRGVGDQPQHF. For the CDR3, the DNA is TGTGCCAGCAGCCCACGGGGGGTCGGCGATCAGCCCCAGCATTTT.

The genes are TRBV5-8 and TRBJ2-1; 8 bases match TRBD1. The CDR3 runs 14 residues. J gave up 6 bases and V 0 bases, and 2 bases lay outside the gene matches. Germline V gene sequence: CDR1 SGHTS, CDR2 YDEGEE. CDR3 DNA sequence: TGTGCCAGCAGCTTGGGACAGGGGATCAATGAGCAGTTCTTC. Protein sequence: CASSLGQGINEQFF. Full variable domain (remainder filled in from reference TRBV5-8 and TRBJ2-1): EAGVTQSPTHLIKTRGQQATLRCSPISGHTSVYWYQQALGLGLQFLLWYDEGEERNRGNFPPRFSGRQFPNYSSELNVNALELEDSALYLCASSLGQGINEQFFGPGTRLTVL.

This rearrangement joins TRBV6-5 to TRBJ2-5, with D perhaps given as TRBD1 or TRBD2 (6 bases each). The CDR3 sequence is 14 residues long. The V and J ends lost 2 bases and 4 bases respectively, with 11 bases between them. Germline values: CDR1 MNHEY, CDR2 SVGAGI. CDR3 DNA sequence: TGTGCCAGCAGTTACCTACAGGGAGGAGAGACCCAGTACTTC. Its protein product is CASSYLQGGETQYF.